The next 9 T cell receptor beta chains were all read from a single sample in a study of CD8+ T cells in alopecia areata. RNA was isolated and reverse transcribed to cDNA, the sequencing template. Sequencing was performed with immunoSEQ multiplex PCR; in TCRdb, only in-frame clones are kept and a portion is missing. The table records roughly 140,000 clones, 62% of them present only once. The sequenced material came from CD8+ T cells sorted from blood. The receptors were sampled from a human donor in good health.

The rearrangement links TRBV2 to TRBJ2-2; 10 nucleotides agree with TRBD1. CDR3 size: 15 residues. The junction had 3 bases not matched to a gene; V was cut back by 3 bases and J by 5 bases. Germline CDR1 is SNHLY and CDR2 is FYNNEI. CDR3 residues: CASSDLGQGTGELFF. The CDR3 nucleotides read TGTGCCAGCAGTGACCTGGGACAGGGGACCGGGGAGCTGTTTTTT.

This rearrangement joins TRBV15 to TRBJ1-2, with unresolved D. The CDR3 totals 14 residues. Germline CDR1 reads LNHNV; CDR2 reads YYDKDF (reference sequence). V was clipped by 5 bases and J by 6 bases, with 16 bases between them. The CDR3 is CATSGPFSSHGYTF. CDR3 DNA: TGTGCCACCAGCGGACCCTTTTCGTCGCATGGCTACACCTTC.

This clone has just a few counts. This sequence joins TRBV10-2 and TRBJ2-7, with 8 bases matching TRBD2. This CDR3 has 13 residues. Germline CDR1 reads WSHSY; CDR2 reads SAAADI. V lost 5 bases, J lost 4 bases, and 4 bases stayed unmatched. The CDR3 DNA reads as TGCGCCAGCAGTAGCGGGAGAAGGTACGAGCAGTACTTC. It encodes CASSSGRRYEQYF.

As DNA, the CDR3 is TGTGCCAGCAGTTTCGCGGGGGTCAGCTCCTACGAGCAGTACTTC. Translating it yields CASSFAGVSSYEQYF. V gene TRBV27 combines with J gene TRBJ2-7; 7 bases map to TRBD2. Germline lookup yields CDR1 MNHEY and CDR2 SMNVEV (reference sequence). CDR3 size: 15 residues. V dropped 3 bases and J dropped 0; count of bases not matched to a gene: 5.

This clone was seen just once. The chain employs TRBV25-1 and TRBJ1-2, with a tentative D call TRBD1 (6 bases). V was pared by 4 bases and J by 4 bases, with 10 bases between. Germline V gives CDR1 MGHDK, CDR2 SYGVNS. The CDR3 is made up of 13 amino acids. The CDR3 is CASSVTGRYGYTF. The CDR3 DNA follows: TGTGCCAGCAGTGTTACAGGGCGCTATGGCTACACCTTC.

The CDR3 DNA follows: TGTGCCAGCAGCTTAGAAGACAGGGGGCTCGATGAGCAGTTCTTC. It is translated as CASSLEDRGLDEQFF. This chain joins TRBV13 and TRBJ2-1; 10 nucleotides match TRBD1. Trimming at V came to 1 base and at J to 8 bases, leaving 5 bases not matched to a gene. CDR3 length: 15 residues. CDR1 and CDR2 from the germline V gene are PRHDT and FYEKMQ (reference sequence).

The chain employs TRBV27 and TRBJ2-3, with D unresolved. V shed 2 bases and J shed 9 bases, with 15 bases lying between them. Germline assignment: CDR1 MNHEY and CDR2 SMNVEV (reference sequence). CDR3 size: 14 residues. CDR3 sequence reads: CASSLQLPPVTQYF. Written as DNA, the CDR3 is TGTGCCAGCAGTTTACAACTGCCGCCGGTCACGCAGTATTTT.

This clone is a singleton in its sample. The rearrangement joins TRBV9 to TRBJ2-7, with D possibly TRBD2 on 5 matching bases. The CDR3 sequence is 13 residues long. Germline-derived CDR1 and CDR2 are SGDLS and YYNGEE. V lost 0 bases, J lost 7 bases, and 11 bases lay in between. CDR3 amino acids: CASSVGGWPEQYF. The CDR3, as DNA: TGTGCCAGCAGCGTAGGAGGGTGGCCGGAGCAGTACTTC.

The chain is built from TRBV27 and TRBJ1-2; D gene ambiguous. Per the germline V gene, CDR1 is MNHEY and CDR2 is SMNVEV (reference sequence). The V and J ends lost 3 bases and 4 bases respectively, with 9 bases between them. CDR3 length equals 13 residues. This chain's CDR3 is CASSFGVLYGYTF. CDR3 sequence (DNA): TGTGCCAGCAGTTTTGGAGTTCTCTATGGCTACACCTTC.